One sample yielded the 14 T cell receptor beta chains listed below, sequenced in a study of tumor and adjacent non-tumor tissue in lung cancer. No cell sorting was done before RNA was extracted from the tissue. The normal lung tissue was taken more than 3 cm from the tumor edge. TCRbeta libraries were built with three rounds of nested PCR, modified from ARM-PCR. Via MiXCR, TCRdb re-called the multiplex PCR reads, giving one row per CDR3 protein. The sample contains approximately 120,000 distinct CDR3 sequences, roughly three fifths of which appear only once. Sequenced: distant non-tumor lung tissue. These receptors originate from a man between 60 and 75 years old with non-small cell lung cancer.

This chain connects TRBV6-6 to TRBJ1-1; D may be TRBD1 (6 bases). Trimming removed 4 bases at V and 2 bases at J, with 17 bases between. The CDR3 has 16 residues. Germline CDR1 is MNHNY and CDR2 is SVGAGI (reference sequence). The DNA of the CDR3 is TGTGCCAGCAGTTCCACCCGGGACAATACCAACACTGAAGCTTTCTTT. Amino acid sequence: CASSSTRDNTNTEAFF.

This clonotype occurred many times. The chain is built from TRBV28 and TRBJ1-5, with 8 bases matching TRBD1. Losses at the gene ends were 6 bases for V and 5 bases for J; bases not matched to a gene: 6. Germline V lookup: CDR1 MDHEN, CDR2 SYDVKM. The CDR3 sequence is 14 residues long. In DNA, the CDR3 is TGTGCCAGCAGGGTGGACAGGGTGTATCAGCCCCAGCATTTT. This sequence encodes CASRVDRVYQPQHF. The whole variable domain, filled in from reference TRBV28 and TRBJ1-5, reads DVKVTQSSRYLVKRTGEKVFLECVQDMDHENMFWYRQDPGLGLRLIYFSYDVKMKEKGDIPEGYSVSREKKERFSLILESASTNQTSMYLCASRVDRVYQPQHFGDGTRLSIL.

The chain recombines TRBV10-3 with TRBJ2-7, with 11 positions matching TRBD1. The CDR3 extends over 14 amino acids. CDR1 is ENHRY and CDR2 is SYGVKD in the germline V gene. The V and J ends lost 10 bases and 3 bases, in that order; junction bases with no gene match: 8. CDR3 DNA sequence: TGTGCCACCAGCGGGGGACAGGGGGGCTACGAGCAGTACTTC. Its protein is CATSGGQGGYEQYF.

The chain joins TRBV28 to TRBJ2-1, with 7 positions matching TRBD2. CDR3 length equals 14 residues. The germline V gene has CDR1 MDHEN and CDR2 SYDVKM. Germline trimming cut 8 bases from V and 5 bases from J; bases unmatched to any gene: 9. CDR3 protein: CASGLLAAHNEQFF. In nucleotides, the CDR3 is TGTGCCAGCGGGCTTCTAGCGGCCCACAATGAGCAGTTCTTC.

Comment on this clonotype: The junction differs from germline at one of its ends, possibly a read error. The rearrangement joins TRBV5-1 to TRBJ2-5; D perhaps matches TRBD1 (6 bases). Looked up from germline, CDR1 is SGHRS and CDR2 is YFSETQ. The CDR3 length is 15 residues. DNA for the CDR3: TGCGCCAGCAACTTGGTGTGGGGGCAAAAGGAGACCCAGTACTTC. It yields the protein CASNLVWGQKETQYF.

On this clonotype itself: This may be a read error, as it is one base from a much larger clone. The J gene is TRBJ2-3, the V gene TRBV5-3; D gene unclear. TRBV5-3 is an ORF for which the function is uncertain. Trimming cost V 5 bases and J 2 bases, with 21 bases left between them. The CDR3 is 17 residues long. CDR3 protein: CARRRSLGTLFTDTQYF. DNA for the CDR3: TGTGCCAGAAGAAGGAGCCTGGGAACCCTTTTCACAGATACGCAGTATTTT.

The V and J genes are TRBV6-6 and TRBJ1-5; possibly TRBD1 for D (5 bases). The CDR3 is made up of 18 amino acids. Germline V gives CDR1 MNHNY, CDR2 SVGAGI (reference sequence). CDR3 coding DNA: TGTAGCAGCAGTTATGATAGGTTGGAGGGACGGGGCAATCAGCCCCAGCATTTT. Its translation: CSSSYDRLEGRGNQPQHF.

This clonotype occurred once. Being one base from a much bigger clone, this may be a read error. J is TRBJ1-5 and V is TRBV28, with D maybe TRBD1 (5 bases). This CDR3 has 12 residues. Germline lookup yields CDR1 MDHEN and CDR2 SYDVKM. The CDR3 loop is CDSTQGFWPQHF. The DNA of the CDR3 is TGTGACAGCACTCAGGGATTCTGGCCCCAGCATTTT.

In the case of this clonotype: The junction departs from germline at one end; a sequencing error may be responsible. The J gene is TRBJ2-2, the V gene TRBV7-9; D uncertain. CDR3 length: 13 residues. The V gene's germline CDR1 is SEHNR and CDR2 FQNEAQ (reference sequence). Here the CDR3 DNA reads TGTGTCAGCAGCACACGCCTCACCGGGGAGCTGTTTTTT. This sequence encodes CVSSTRLTGELFF.

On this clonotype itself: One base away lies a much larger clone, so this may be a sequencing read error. The CDR3 nucleotides read TGTGCCAGCAGTCCAGGGGCAGTTTATGGCTACACCTTC. Protein sequence: CASSPGAVYGYTF. V gene TRBV7-9 combines with J gene TRBJ1-2; possibly TRBD1 for D (6 bases). The germline CDR1 and CDR2 sequences are SEHNR and FQNEAQ (reference sequence). Trimming took 6 bases from V and 5 from J, leaving 13 bases between them. The CDR3 covers 13 residues.

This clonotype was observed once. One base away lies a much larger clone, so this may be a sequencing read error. CDR3: CASSPGGTGGQEQYF. DNA for the CDR3: TGTGCCAGCAGCCCTGGAGGGACAGGAGGACAAGAGCAGTACTTC. The chain links TRBV5-6 to TRBJ2-7, with TRBD1 matching 8 bases. The CDR3 is made up of 15 amino acids. J lost 7 bases, V lost 4 bases, and 13 bases had no gene match. The germline gives CDR1 SGHDT, CDR2 YYEEEE.

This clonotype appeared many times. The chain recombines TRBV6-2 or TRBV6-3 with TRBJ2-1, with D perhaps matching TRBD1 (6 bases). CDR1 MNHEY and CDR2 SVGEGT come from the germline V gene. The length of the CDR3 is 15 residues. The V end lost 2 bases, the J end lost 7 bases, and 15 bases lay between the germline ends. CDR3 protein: CASSYRGMGANEQFF. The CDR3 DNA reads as TGTGCCAGCAGTTACAGAGGGATGGGGGCGAATGAGCAGTTCTTC.

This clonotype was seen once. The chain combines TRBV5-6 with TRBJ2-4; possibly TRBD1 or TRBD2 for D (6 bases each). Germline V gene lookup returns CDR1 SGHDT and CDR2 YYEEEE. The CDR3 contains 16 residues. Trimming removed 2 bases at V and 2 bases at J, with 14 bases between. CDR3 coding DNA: TGTGCCAGCAGCTTTGGAGGGGGACCGCCCAAAAACATTCAGTACTTC. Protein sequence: CASSFGGGPPKNIQYF.

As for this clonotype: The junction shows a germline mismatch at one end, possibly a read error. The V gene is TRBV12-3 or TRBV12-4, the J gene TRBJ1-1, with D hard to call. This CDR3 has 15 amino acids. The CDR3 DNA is TGTACCAGCAGAGAGACCGGAGCTATGAACACTGAAGCTTTCTTC. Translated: CTSRETGAMNTEAFF.